The sequence of this T cell receptor (beta chain) was determined in a study of graft-versus-host responses after intestinal transplantation. Overall study: Multivisceral, liver-intestinal, or isolated intestinal transplants were performed in recipients. Tacrolimus and steroids were given for around 3 years to all recipients after anti-thymocyte globulin induction.

To note about this clone: Antigen: not known.

Trimming shortened V by 7 bases and J by 7 bases, and 16 bases separated the two germline ends. This CDR3 has 12 residues. Germline V CDR1 and CDR2: SQVTM, ANQGSEA. The repertoire was sequenced with immunoSEQ multiplex PCR; TCRdb's copy has only in-frame clones and lacks some. The table lists tens of thousands of clones, roughly 91% of them singletons. Sequencing used unstimulated CD8+ T cells sorted from spleen or lymph node cells, obtained before intestinal transplant. This TCR was recovered from a human donor who received an intestinal transplant. The chain links TRBV29-1 to TRBJ1-2; TRBD1 might be the D (5 bases). The CDR3 reads CSAHKRQGGYTF. In DNA, the CDR3 is TGCAGCGCCCACAAACGGCAGGGTGGCTACACCTTC. Filled out from reference TRBV29-1 and TRBJ1-2, the complete variable domain reads SAVISQKPSRDICQRGTSLTIQCQVDSQVTMMFWYRQQPGQSLTLIATANQGSEATYESGFVIDKFPISRPNLTFSTLTVSNMSPEDSSIYLCSAHKRQGGYTFGSGTRLTVV.